The sequence of this TCR beta chain was determined in a study of CD8 T cells in Susac syndrome. Study information: Intravenous immunoglobulin alone or corticosteroids were being given to patients with Susac syndrome at blood draw, unless they were therapy-naive.

The authors reverse transcribed roughly 0.5 to 1 ug RNA with random hexamers. Each CDR3 protein gets one entry after TCRdb re-called the immunoSEQ multiplex PCR reads with MiXCR. Among roughly 200,000 distinct CDR3 sequences listed, about 93% were seen once. Sequencing of TCR beta drew on CD8+ and CD4+ T cells from blood. Fulfillment of recently defined diagnostic criteria for definite or probable disease was shown by the patients with Susac syndrome. The CD8+ and CD4+ T cells were negatively isolated, with the TEMRA cells enriched by FACS. Germline CDR1 is SNHLY and CDR2 is FYNNEI. The CDR3 covers 15 residues. V lost 4 bases, J lost 2 bases, and 4 bases stayed unmatched.

The V gene is TRBV2, the J gene TRBJ2-7; 11 bases fit TRBD2. The origin of this receptor is a human donor with Susac syndrome. The sample was CD4+ T cells from PBMCs. The CDR3 spells CASSGLAGTTYEQYF. Here the CDR3 DNA reads TGTGCCAGCAGTGGACTAGCGGGGACTACCTACGAGCAGTACTTC.